This TCR beta chain was captured in a study of tumor and adjacent non-tumor tissue in lung cancer. Study information: Histology: about a dozen adenocarcinoma, a couple of squamous cell carcinoma, 1 small cell lung cancer. On average, productive TCRbeta reads reached about 4.17 million per sample. Study-wide results and caveats: Top 100 clones took a larger repertoire share in normal lung. Tumor tissue had significantly higher TCR diversity than normal lung.

A modified ARM-PCR protocol with three rounds of nested PCR amplified TCRbeta. TCRdb independently ran MiXCR on the multiplex PCR reads; one entry per CDR3 protein. The sample contains 75,000 to 95,000 distinct CDR3 sequences, 72% of which appear only once. RNA was extracted from bulk tissue without any cell sorting. Ten or more counts support this clonotype. Its antigen is not known. CDR3 length: 13 amino acids. Trimming took 3 bases from V and 3 from J, leaving 9 bases between them. Germline V gene lookup returns CDR1 PRHDT and CDR2 FYEKMQ (reference sequence). Specimen: lung tumor tissue. This clonotype originated in a middle-aged woman with non-small cell lung cancer. The genes are TRBV13 and TRBJ2-7; D remains unclear. The CDR3 nucleotides read TGTGCCAGCAGCTTTAGTTGGGTCTACGAGCAGTACTTC. Translation gives CASSFSWVYEQYF.